The next 29 T cell receptor beta chains were all read from a single sample in a study of cytomegalovirus exposure and HLA in healthy donors. 13 Jbeta primers and 60 Vbeta primers were used for the PCR. Profiled with immunoSEQ multiplex PCR; TCRdb holds only in-frame clones, not every one. Of about 120,000 clones listed, 50% to 65% are singletons. Sequencing was done on a sample of PBMCs. These receptors were taken from a woman between 35 and 50 years old in good health and CMV-seropositive.

This chain joins TRBV7-2 and TRBJ2-7; D remains unclear. V was clipped by 5 bases and J by 1 base, with 3 bases between them. CDR3 length: 11 amino acids. Germline CDR1 and CDR2: SGHTA and FQGNSA. In DNA, the CDR3 is TGTGCCAGCAGCCCATCCTACGAGCAGTACTTC. Translating gives CASSPSYEQYF.

V usage is TRBV5-5 and J usage is TRBJ2-2, with 7 bases lining up with TRBD1. With V trimmed by 4 bases and J by 4 bases, 10 bases remained unmatched. The CDR3 sequence is 16 residues long. CDR1 is SGHKS, CDR2 YYEKEE, per germline (reference sequence). CDR3 amino acids: CASSGTVSGGTGELFF. The DNA of the CDR3 is TGTGCCAGCAGCGGGACGGTCTCAGGGGGCACCGGGGAGCTGTTTTTT.

The V gene is TRBV6-6, the J gene TRBJ1-1; D possibly corresponds to TRBD1 (6 bases). V was cut by 7 bases and J by 7 bases, with 16 bases left in between. CDR1 is MNHNY and CDR2 is SVGAGI in the germline V gene (reference sequence). This CDR3 comprises 13 residues. CDR3 sequence (DNA): TGTGCCAGCACCAACGGGGGGGCTGGTGAAGCTTTCTTT. It specifies CASTNGGAGEAFF.

The chain joins TRBV6-6 to TRBJ2-2; 8 bases map to TRBD2. The CDR3 totals 16 residues. The V gene's germline CDR1 is MNHNY and CDR2 SVGAGI (reference sequence). V was pared by 8 bases and J by 3 bases, with 11 bases of the junction left unmatched. CDR3 sequence: CASYTAASGYTGELFF. CDR3 sequence (DNA): TGTGCCAGCTACACGGCCGCTAGCGGGTACACCGGGGAGCTGTTTTTT.

The rearrangement uses TRBV7-9 and TRBJ2-1, with D perhaps matching TRBD2 (5 bases). The germline V and J ends were trimmed by 5 bases and 8 bases, with 19 bases remaining between them. Germline CDR1 and CDR2: SEHNR and FQNEAQ (reference sequence). This CDR3 is built from 15 residues. The CDR3 DNA reads TGTGCCAGCAGCCAGGCGTGGGAGATTTCTCATGAGCAGTTCTTC. Encoded protein: CASSQAWEISHEQFF.

The V call is TRBV30, the J call TRBJ1-1, with a weak D call TRBD1 (6 bases). V was pared by 5 bases and J by 7 bases, with 20 bases between. Germline V CDR1 and CDR2: GTSNPN, SVGIG (reference sequence). The CDR3 is made up of 14 amino acids. CDR3 nucleotides: TGTGCCTGGGGGCCGGACAGCCCGGCTGGTGAAGCTTTCTTT. It specifies CAWGPDSPAGEAFF.

This clone has a handful of counts. This chain joins TRBV5-1 and TRBJ2-7; TRBD2 aligns across 11 bases. The J segment lost 3 bases and the V segment lost 3 bases, leaving 5 bases of the junction unmatched. The V gene's germline CDR1 is SGHRS and CDR2 YFSETQ. The CDR3 loop spans 15 amino acids. The CDR3 DNA sequence: TGCGCCAGCAGCTCCGGGACTAGCGGAGACTACGAGCAGTACTTC. This translates into CASSSGTSGDYEQYF.

The chain carries TRBV5-1 and TRBJ1-2, with 10 bases identical to TRBD1. Trimming took 4 bases from V and 3 from J; bases not matched to a gene: 6. CDR3 length: 15 amino acids. Per germline, CDR1 SGHRS and CDR2 YFSETQ. The CDR3 protein is CASSPRTGGYYGYTF. In DNA form, the CDR3 reads TGCGCCAGCAGCCCCCGGACAGGGGGTTACTATGGCTACACCTTC.

This chain joins TRBV5-6 and TRBJ1-2; unclear D gene. Germline CDR1 reads SGHDT; CDR2 reads YYEEEE. V lost 1 base and J 5 bases, leaving 15 bases between the germline ends. The length of the CDR3 is 15 residues. DNA for the CDR3: TGTGCCAGCAGCTTGAGGAGAATTACCTCATATGGCTACACCTTC. Residues: CASSLRRITSYGYTF. The variable domain in full, completed from reference TRBV5-6 and TRBJ1-2, reads DAGVTQSPTHLIKTRGQQVTLRCSPKSGHDTVSWYQQALGQGPQFIFQYYEEEERQRGNFPDRFSGHQFPNYSSELNVNALLLGDSALYLCASSLRRITSYGYTFGSGTRLTVV.

This chain joins TRBV28 and TRBJ1-5; maybe TRBD1 (6 bases). Germline V gene data show CDR1 as MDHEN and CDR2 as SYDVKM. The CDR3 covers 16 residues. Trimming pared 7 bases from V and 0 bases from J, leaving 16 bases between. The CDR3 nucleotides read TGTGCCAGCAATCGCAGGGGCCGCTATAGCAATCAGCCCCAGCATTTT. Protein: CASNRRGRYSNQPQHF.

The chain employs TRBV2 and TRBJ2-2, with TRBD2 matching over 11 bases. CDR3 length equals 16 residues. V shed 8 bases and J 7 bases; nucleotides not matched to a gene: 12. Germline CDR1 SNHLY, CDR2 FYNNEI. CDR3 loop: CASLGTSGWEVGELFF. The CDR3 DNA is TGTGCCAGCCTAGGGACTAGCGGATGGGAGGTCGGGGAGCTGTTTTTT.

J is TRBJ1-4 and V is TRBV5-8; TRBD1 agrees at 11 bases. V lost 2 bases to trimming and J lost 8 bases; unmatched junction nucleotides: 11. This CDR3 has 17 amino acids. Germline V gene sequence: CDR1 SGHTS, CDR2 YDEGEE. The CDR3 DNA sequence: TGTGCCAGCAGCTTAGGGGTTCCGGGACAGGGGGGAGAAAAACTGTTTTTT. Translation: CASSLGVPGQGGEKLFF.

The chain is built from TRBV28 and TRBJ1-1, with TRBD1 matching over 7 bases. CDR1 MDHEN and CDR2 SYDVKM come from the germline V gene. Losses at the gene ends were 5 bases for V and 7 bases for J; bases not matched to a gene: 13. The CDR3 is 15 residues long. Written as DNA, the CDR3 is TGTGCCAGCAGTCCCCAGGAGGGGGCGAAGGGTGAAGCTTTCTTT. Translating it yields CASSPQEGAKGEAFF.

This clone was picked up a small number of times. The chain uses TRBV5-4 and TRBJ2-7, with TRBD1 matching 10 bases. Germline V gene sequence: CDR1 SGHNT, CDR2 YYREEE (reference sequence). There are 14 residues in the CDR3. The V gene end was trimmed by 4 bases and the J gene end by 6 bases; junction bases not matched to a gene: 7. CDR3 coding DNA: TGTGCCAGCAGCCCAGGGACAGGGGAGGGCGAGCAGTACTTC. Protein sequence: CASSPGTGEGEQYF.

This clone was seen only a few times. V gene TRBV9 combines with J gene TRBJ2-7; 14 nucleotides match TRBD2. The CDR3 sequence is 15 residues long. Germline V gene lookup returns CDR1 SGDLS and CDR2 YYNGEE. After removal of 3 bases from V and 4 bases from J, the junction contained 3 bases not matched to a gene. The CDR3: CASSAGTSGRYEQYF. CDR3 bases: TGTGCCAGCAGCGCCGGGACTAGCGGGAGATACGAGCAGTACTTC.

The chain links TRBV6-6 to TRBJ2-2; TRBD1 matches 9 bases. Germline V gene lookup returns CDR1 MNHNY and CDR2 SVGAGI (reference sequence). There are 15 residues in the CDR3. Unmatched junction bases numbered 8, after V lost 5 bases and J lost 7 bases. CDR3 bases: TGTGCCAGCAGTCCGGGACAGGGATTGCACGGGGAGCTGTTTTTT. This codes for CASSPGQGLHGELFF.

The J gene is TRBJ1-6, the V gene TRBV2, with 8 bases lining up with TRBD1. Germline values: CDR1 SNHLY, CDR2 FYNNEI. J gave up 5 bases and V 4 bases, and 13 bases lay outside the gene matches. This CDR3 has 18 amino acids. The CDR3 DNA follows: TGTGCCAGCAGTGCAGGGCAGGGGGCTGCGAAGGATAATTCACCCCTCCACTTT. It yields the protein CASSAGQGAAKDNSPLHF.

The CDR3, as DNA: TGTGCCAGCAGCTTTCAGGGACTATCTGAAAAACTGTTTTTT. Translating gives CASSFQGLSEKLFF. The V call is TRBV7-9, the J call TRBJ1-4, with D maybe TRBD1 (5 bases). Trimming shortened V by 3 bases and J by 7 bases, and 12 bases separated the two germline ends. The length of the CDR3 is 14 residues. CDR1 and CDR2 (germline): SEHNR, FQNEAQ (reference sequence).

The J gene is TRBJ1-1, the V gene TRBV14, with D maybe TRBD1 (5 bases). V lost 1 base, J lost 3 bases, and 6 bases lay in between. The CDR3 loop spans 13 amino acids. Germline V gene sequence: CDR1 SGHDN, CDR2 FVKESK. The CDR3 reads CASSQGQHTEAFF. CDR3 nucleotides: TGTGCCAGCAGCCAAGGACAGCACACTGAAGCTTTCTTT. The full variable domain, completed using reference TRBV14 and TRBJ1-1, is EAGVTQFPSHSVIEKGQTVTLRCDPISGHDNLYWYRRVMGKEIKFLLHFVKESKQDESGMPNNRFLAERTGGTYSTLKVQPAELEDSGVYFCASSQGQHTEAFFGQGTRLTVV.

In this sample, this clone turned up once. This chain connects TRBV6-5 to TRBJ2-5, with 10 bases aligning to TRBD2. The J call may be faulty, since TRBJ2-7 better matches the DNA end. This CDR3 has 13 amino acids. The germline V gene encodes CDR1 MNHEY and CDR2 SVGAGI. The CDR3 here is CASRRTSGYEQYF. CDR3 coding DNA: TGTGCCAGCAGGCGGACTAGCGGCTACGAGCAGTACTTC.

The chain carries TRBV5-4 and TRBJ1-1; D uncertain. Germline V gives CDR1 SGHNT, CDR2 YYREEE (reference sequence). The V gene lost 0 bases and the J gene lost 3 bases, with 9 bases spanning the gap. The CDR3 spans 14 residues. The CDR3 nucleotides read TGTGCCAGCAGCTTGGTTGGAACAGACACTGAAGCTTTCTTT. Translation: CASSLVGTDTEAFF.

This sequence joins TRBV6-4 and TRBJ2-3; TRBD1 aligns across 10 bases. This CDR3 is built from 15 residues. Germline CDR1 reads MRHNA; CDR2 reads SNTAGT. Trimming took 6 bases from V and 4 from J; bases not matched to a gene: 7. The CDR3 DNA reads as TGTGCCAGCAGCCAGGGACAGGGGTTCGCAGATACGCAGTATTTT. Protein product: CASSQGQGFADTQYF.

The genes are TRBV7-2 and TRBJ1-2, with 10 bases that match TRBD1. The V gene's germline CDR1 is SGHTA and CDR2 FQGNSA. Trimming removed 1 base from V and 1 base from J; junction bases left unmatched: 3. CDR3 length equals 16 residues. The CDR3 sequence: CASSLGGTGDNYGYTF. The CDR3 DNA follows: TGTGCCAGCAGCTTAGGGGGGACAGGGGATAACTATGGCTACACCTTC.

The J gene is TRBJ1-5, the V gene TRBV2; D possibly corresponds to TRBD1 (6 bases). This CDR3 comprises 16 residues. CDR1 is SNHLY, CDR2 FYNNEI, per germline. With 6 bases removed from V and 3 bases from J, the gap between germline ends came to 18 bases. As DNA, the CDR3 is TGTGCCAGCAGGGTAATGGGGCAGGGGATCAATCAGCCCCAGCATTTT. Amino acid sequence: CASRVMGQGINQPQHF.

V is TRBV4-2 and J is TRBJ2-5, with a possible D match to TRBD2 (5 bases). The better agreement between TRBJ2-7 and the DNA end casts doubt on the J call. Per the germline V gene, CDR1 is LGHNA and CDR2 is YNFKEQ. The CDR3 extends over 17 amino acids. DNA for the CDR3: TGTGCCAGCAGCCAAGATTACGGCGGGTTGCGCTCCTACGAGCAGTACTTC. Its translation is CASSQDYGGLRSYEQYF.

The rearrangement links TRBV7-8 to TRBJ2-1; perhaps TRBD2 as D (5 bases). The CDR3 totals 19 residues. CDR1 SGHVS and CDR2 FQNEAQ come from the germline V gene. V was pared by 1 base and J by 9 bases, with 28 bases between. CDR3 loop: CASSLEARPTRSGGGEQFF. The CDR3 nucleotides read TGTGCCAGCAGCTTAGAAGCCCGCCCGACTCGAAGCGGAGGTGGTGAGCAGTTCTTC.

This chain connects TRBV11-3 to TRBJ2-5, with 8 bases fitting TRBD2. This CDR3 has 15 residues. Trimming removed 5 bases from V and 5 bases from J; junction bases left unmatched: 10. The V gene's germline CDR1 is SGHNT and CDR2 YENEEA. The CDR3 region has the DNA TGTGCCAGCAGCCCGGGAGGGCGATCAATGGAGACCCAGTACTTC. This translates into CASSPGGRSMETQYF.

The rearrangement joins TRBV29-1 to TRBJ1-1; D possibly corresponds to TRBD1 (6 bases). The CDR3 length is 13 residues. Germline CDR1 SQVTM, CDR2 ANQGSEA. The V end was cut by 6 bases, the J end by 1 base, with 12 bases between. CDR3 DNA sequence: TGCAGCGTGGGCGGGGGCGGGAACACTGAAGCTTTCTTT. Amino acids: CSVGGGGNTEAFF.

Only a few counts were recorded for this clone. V usage is TRBV5-6 and J usage is TRBJ1-4; weak D call: TRBD1 (5 bases). The V gene's germline CDR1 is SGHDT and CDR2 YYEEEE. V was shortened by 2 bases and J by 13 bases, with 12 bases between the two germline ends. The CDR3 has 12 amino acids. The CDR3 bases are TGTGCCAGCAGCTTAGGGGCCAATCGACTGTTTTTT. Its translation: CASSLGANRLFF.